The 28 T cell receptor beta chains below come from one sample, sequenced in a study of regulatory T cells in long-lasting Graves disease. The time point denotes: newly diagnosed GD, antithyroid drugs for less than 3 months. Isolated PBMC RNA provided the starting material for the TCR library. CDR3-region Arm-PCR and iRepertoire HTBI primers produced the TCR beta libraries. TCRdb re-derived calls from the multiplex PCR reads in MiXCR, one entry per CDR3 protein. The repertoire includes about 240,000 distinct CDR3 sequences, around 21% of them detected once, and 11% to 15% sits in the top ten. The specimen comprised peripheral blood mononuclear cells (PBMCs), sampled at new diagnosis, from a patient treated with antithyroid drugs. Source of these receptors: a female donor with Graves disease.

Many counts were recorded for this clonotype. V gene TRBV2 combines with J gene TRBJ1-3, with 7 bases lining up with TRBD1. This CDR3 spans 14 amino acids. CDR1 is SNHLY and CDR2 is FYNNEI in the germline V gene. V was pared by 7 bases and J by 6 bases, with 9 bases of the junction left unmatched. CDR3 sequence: CASNLGDSQNTIYF. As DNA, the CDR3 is TGTGCCAGCAACCTGGGGGACAGCCAAAACACCATATATTTT.

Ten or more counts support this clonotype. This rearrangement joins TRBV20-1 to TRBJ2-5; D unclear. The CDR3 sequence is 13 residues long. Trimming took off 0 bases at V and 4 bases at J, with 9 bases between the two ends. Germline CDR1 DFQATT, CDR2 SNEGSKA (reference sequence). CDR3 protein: CSARDPARETQYF. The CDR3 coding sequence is TGCAGTGCTAGAGACCCGGCAAGAGAGACCCAGTACTTC.

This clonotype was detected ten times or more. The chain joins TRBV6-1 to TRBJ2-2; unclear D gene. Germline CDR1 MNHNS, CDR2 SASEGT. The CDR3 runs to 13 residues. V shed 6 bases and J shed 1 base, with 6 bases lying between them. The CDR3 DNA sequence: TGTGCCAGCAGAGTCCGGAACACCGGGGAGCTGTTTTTT. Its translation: CASRVRNTGELFF.

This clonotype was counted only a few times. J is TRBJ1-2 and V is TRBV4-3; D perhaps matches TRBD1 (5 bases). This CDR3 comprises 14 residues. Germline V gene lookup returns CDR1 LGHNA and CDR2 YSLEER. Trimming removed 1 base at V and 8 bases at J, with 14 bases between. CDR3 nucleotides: TGCGCCAGCAGCCAAGTCCCAGGGCGGGGGGGCTACACCTTC. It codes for CASSQVPGRGGYTF.

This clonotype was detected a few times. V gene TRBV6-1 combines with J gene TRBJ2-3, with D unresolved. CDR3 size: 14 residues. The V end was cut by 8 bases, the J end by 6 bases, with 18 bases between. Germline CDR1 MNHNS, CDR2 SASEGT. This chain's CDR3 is CASAVLTDLDTQYF. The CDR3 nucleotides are TGTGCCAGCGCGGTACTAACGGACCTGGATACGCAGTATTTT.

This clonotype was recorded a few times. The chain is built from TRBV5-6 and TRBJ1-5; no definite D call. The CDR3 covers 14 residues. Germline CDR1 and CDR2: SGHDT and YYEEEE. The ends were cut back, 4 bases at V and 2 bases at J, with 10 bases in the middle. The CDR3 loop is CASSTGSGNQPQHF. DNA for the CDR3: TGTGCCAGCAGCACTGGCAGTGGCAATCAGCCCCAGCATTTT.

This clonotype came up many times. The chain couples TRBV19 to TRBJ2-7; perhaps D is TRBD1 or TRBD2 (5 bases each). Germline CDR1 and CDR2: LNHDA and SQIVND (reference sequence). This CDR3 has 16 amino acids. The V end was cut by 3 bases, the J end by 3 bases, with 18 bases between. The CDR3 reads CASSMAGTPGHYEQYF. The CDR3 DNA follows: TGTGCCAGTAGTATGGCCGGGACCCCCGGACACTACGAGCAGTACTTC.

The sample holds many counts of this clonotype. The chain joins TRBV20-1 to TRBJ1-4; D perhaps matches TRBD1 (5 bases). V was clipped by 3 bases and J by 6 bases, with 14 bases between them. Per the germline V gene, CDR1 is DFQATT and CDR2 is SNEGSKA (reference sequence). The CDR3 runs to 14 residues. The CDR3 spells CSASDSGGDEKLFF. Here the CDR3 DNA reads TGCAGTGCTAGCGACAGCGGTGGGGATGAAAAACTGTTTTTT.

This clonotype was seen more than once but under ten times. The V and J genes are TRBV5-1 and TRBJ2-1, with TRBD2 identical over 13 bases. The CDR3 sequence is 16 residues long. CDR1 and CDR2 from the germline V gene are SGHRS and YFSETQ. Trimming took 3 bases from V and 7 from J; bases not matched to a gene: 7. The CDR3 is CASSSGLAGYLNEQFF. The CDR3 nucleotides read TGCGCCAGCAGCTCGGGACTAGCGGGATATCTGAATGAGCAGTTCTTC.

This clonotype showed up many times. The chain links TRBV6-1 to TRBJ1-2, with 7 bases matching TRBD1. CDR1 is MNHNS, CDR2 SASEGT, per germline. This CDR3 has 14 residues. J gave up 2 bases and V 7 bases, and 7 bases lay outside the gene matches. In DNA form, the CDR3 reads TGTGCCAGCATTAAGACAGGGAGGAACTATGGCTACACCTTC. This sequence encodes CASIKTGRNYGYTF.

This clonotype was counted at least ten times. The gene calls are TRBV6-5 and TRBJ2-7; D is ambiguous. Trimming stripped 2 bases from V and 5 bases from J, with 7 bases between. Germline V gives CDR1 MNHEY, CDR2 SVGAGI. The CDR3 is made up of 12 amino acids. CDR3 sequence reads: CASSYRQDEQYF. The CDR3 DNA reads TGTGCCAGCAGTTACAGGCAGGACGAGCAGTACTTC.

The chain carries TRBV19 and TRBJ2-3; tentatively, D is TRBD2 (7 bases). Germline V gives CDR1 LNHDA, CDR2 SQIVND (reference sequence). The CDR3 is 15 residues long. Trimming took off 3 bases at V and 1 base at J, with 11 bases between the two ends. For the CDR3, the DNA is TGTGCCAGTAGTATGGGGGAGGGGGGCACAGATACGCAGTATTTT. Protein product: CASSMGEGGTDTQYF.

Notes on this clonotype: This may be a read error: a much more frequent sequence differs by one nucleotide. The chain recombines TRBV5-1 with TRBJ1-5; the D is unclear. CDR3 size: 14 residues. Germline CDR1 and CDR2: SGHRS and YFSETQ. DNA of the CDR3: TGCGCCAGCAGCTTGTGGGGTTCCCATCATCCCCAGCATTTT. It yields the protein CASSLWGSHHPQHF. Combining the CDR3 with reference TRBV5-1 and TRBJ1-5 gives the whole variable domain KAGVTQTPRYLIKTRGQQVTLSCSPISGHRSVSWYQQTPGQGLQFLFEYFSETQRNKGNFPGRFSGRQFSNSRSEMNVSTLELGDSALYLCASSLWGSHHPQHFGDGTRLSIL.

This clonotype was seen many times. The CDR3 DNA is TGTGCCAGCAGCCAAACCCCCGGGGATACGCAGTATTTT. It codes for CASSQTPGDTQYF. The chain has TRBV11-2 and TRBJ2-3; D call uncertain. The V end lost 5 bases, the J end lost 6 bases, and 12 bases lay between the germline ends. CDR3 length: 13 amino acids. Germline CDR1 is SGHAT and CDR2 is FQNNGV.

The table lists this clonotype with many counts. The CDR3 loop is CAISESTAPDTQYF. CDR3 sequence (DNA): TGTGCCATCAGTGAGTCGACCGCGCCAGATACGCAGTATTTT. The V and J genes are TRBV10-3 and TRBJ2-3; D not resolved. The CDR3 covers 14 residues. Per germline, CDR1 ENHRY and CDR2 SYGVKD. V was clipped by 0 bases and J by 4 bases, with 8 bases between them.

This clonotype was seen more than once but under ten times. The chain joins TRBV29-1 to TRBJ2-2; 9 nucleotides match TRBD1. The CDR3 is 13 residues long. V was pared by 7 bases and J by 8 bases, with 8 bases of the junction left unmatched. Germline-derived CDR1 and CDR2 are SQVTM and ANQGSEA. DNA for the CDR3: TGCAGCGGAGGGACAGGGAGCCATGGGGAGCTGTTTTTT. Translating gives CSGGTGSHGELFF.

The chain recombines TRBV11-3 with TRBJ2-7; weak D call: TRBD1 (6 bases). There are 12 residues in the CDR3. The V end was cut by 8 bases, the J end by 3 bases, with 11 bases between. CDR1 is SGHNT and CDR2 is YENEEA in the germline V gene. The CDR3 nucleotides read TGTGCCAGCTTGGGGGCGGACTACGAGCAGTACTTC. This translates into CASLGADYEQYF.

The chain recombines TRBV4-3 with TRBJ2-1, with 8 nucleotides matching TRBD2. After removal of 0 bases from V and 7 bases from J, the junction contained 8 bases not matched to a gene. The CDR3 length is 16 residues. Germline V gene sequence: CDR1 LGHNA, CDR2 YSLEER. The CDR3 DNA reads TGCGCCAGCAGCCAAGAAGGAGCGGGAGAGCCTAATGAGCAGTTCTTC. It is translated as CASSQEGAGEPNEQFF.

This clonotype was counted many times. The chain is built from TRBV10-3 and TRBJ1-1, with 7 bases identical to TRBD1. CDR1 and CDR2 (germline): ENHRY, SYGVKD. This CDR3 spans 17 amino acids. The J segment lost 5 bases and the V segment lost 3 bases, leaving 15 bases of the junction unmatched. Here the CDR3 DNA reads TGTGCCATCAGTGAATTGGCGTCAGGGGGAGTGGGGACTGAAGCTTTCTTT. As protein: CAISELASGGVGTEAFF.

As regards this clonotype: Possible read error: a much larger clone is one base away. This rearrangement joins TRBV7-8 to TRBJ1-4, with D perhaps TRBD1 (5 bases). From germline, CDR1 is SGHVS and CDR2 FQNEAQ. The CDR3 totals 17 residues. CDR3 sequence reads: CASGLKGRVGGNEKLFF. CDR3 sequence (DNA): TGTGCCAGCGGCTTAAAAGGGAGGGTCGGGGGGAATGAAAAACTGTTTTTT.

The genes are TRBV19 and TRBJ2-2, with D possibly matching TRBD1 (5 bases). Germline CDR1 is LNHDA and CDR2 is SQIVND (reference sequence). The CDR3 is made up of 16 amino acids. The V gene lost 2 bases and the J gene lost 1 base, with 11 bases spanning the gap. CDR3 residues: CASSIRWQGNTGELFF. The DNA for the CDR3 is TGTGCCAGTAGTATACGTTGGCAGGGGAACACCGGGGAGCTGTTTTTT.

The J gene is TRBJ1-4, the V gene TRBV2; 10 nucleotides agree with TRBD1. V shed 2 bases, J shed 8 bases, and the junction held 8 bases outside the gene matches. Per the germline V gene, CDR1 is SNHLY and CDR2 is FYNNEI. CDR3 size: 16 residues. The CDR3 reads CASSERTGGVREKLFF. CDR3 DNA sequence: TGTGCCAGCAGTGAAAGGACAGGGGGTGTTCGAGAAAAACTGTTTTTT.

CDR3 sequence: CASSVARPPESGANVLTF. The CDR3 nucleotides read TGTGCCAGCAGCGTAGCTCGACCCCCGGAGTCTGGGGCCAACGTCCTGACTTTC. This chain uses TRBV9 with TRBJ2-6; D is ambiguous. The germline V and J ends were trimmed by 0 bases and 1 base, with 14 bases remaining between them. This CDR3 spans 18 amino acids. The germline gives CDR1 SGDLS, CDR2 YYNGEE.

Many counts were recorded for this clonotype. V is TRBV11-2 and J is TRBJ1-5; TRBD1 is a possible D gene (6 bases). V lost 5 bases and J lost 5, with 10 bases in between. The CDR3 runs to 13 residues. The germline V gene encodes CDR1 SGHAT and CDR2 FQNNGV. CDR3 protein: CASSEGGYQPQHF. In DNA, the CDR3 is TGTGCCAGCAGCGAGGGGGGATATCAGCCCCAGCATTTT.

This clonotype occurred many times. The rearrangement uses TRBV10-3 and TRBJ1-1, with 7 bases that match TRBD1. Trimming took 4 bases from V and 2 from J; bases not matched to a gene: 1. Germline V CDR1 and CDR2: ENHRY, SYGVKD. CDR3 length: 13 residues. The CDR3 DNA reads TGTGCCATCAGTGGAGGGGGCAACACTGAAGCTTTCTTT. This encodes CAISGGGNTEAFF.

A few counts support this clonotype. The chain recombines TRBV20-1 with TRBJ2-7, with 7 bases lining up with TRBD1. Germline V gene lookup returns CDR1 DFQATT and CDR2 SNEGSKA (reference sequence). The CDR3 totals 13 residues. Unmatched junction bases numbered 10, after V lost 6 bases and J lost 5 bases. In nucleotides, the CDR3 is TGCAGTGCAACCGGGACAGAGGTCCACGAGCAGTACTTC. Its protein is CSATGTEVHEQYF.

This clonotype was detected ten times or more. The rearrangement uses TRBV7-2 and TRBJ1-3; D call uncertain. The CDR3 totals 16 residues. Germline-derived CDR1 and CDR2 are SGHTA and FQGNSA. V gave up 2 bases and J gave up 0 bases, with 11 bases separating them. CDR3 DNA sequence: TGTGCCAGCAGCTTATCCCTGACGAGCTCTGGAAACACCATATATTTT. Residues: CASSLSLTSSGNTIYF.

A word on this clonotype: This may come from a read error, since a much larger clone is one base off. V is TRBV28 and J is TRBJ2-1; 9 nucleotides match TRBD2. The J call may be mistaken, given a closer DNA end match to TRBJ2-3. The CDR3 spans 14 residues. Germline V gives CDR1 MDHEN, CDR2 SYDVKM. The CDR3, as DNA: TGTGCCAGCGGTGTTGGGGCGGGGGGGGGCCCGCAGTATTTT. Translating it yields CASGVGAGGGPQYF.